The T cell receptor beta chain under discussion was sequenced for a study of neurological immune-mediated disorders. Findings and limits, study-wide: Across subjects, no CDR3 amino acid sequence appeared in expanded clones of more than one subject, a finding that suggested private repertoires in all groups.

V was pared by 7 bases and J by 9 bases, with 16 bases between. The CDR3 is 13 amino acids. Germline loops: CDR1 WSHSY, CDR2 SAAADI. The making of cDNA relied on 5'RACE with 10-nucleotide random UMIs. Every sequencing run returned over 200 million TCR-beta sequences, which were derived from 15-18 subjects. TCRdb used MiXCR to reprocess the 5' RACE reads, holding one entry per CDR3 protein. The sample lists some 10,000 distinct CDR3 sequences, roughly 20% seen once, with about 50% in the top ten. This clonotype was found many times. Its antigen is undetermined. This receptor was identified in a woman aged 55-75 years with HTLV-1-associated myelopathy (HAM/TSP). The genes are TRBV10-2 and TRBJ2-1; a weak D match, TRBD2 (6 bases). The sequenced sample was CD8+ T cells from blood. The CDR3 nucleotides are TGCGCCAGCATATCTAGCGCGATCGGTGAGCAGTTCTTC. Encoded protein: CASISSAIGEQFF.